This is a list of T cell receptor beta chains from one sample in a study of neurological immune-mediated disorders. From the 5' RACE reads, TCRdb called clonotypes with MiXCR, one entry per CDR3 protein. The repertoire has tens of thousands of distinct CDR3 sequences, roughly 3.2% of them found once; the top ten carry 2.9%. The source material was PBMCs. These receptors originate from a woman in her forties or fifties with multiple sclerosis. The CDR3 runs from the conserved cysteine through the conserved F or W. The D gene is left open where the match is weak. Clone size is not always given. Where it is, it says once, few, many or a class for expanded clones.

abundance	v_gene	j_gene	d_gene	CDR3nt	CDR3aa
many	TRBV5-6	TRBJ2-5	.	TGTGCCAGCAGCTTAGGGATAAAGACCCAGTACTTC	CASSLGIKTQYF
many	TRBV20-1	TRBJ2-3	TRBD2	TGCAGTGCTAAACGTAGCGGGGGGGCTTCAGATACGCAGTATTTT	CSAKRSGGASDTQYF
many	TRBV18	TRBJ1-4	.	TGTGCCAGCTCACCAATGGCCTTTAATGAAAAACTGTTTTTT	CASSPMAFNEKLFF
few	TRBV7-6	TRBJ1-6	.	TGTGCCAGCAGCTTATTAGGGGAGAAAACCTATAATTCACCCCTCCACTTT	CASSLLGEKTYNSPLHF
many	TRBV29-1	TRBJ2-1	TRBD2	TGCAGCGCACAACTAGCGGGGGGGACAGTGGAGCAGTTCTTC	CSAQLAGGTVEQFF
many	TRBV12-3/TRBV12-4	TRBJ1-1	TRBD1	TGTGCCAGCAGACAATCGACAGGGGGGAAGACTGAAGCTTTCTTT	CASRQSTGGKTEAFF
many	TRBV18	TRBJ2-7	.	TGTGCCAGCTCACCATCAATGAGCTCCTACGAGCAGTACTTC	CASSPSMSSYEQYF
.	TRBV4-3	TRBJ2-3	.	TGCGCCAGCAGCCAAGACCACCGGACTACGCAGTATTTT	CASSQDHRTTQYF
many	TRBV20-1	TRBJ2-3	.	TGCAGTGCTAGAGTAGGTAGCACAGATACGCAGTATTTT	CSARVGSTDTQYF
many	TRBV5-5	TRBJ2-1	.	TGTGCCAGCACCCAGGGCTCCTACAATGAGCAGTTCTTC	CASTQGSYNEQFF
many	TRBV7-2	TRBJ1-2	TRBD1	TGTGCCAGCAGCGACGTACCCCTGTGGGACAGGGGAGTCTATGGCTACACCTTC	CASSDVPLWDRGVYGYTF
many	TRBV5-1	TRBJ2-2	.	TGCGCCAGCGAGCAGGGAAAATACAGCGGGGAGCTGTTTTTT	CASEQGKYSGELFF
many	TRBV3-1	TRBJ1-5	.	TGTGCCAGCAGCCATAAGGGAACAGCCTGGGAGCCCCAGCATTTT	CASSHKGTAWEPQHF
many	TRBV10-3	TRBJ1-4	TRBD1	TGTGCCATCAGGGCCGGGACAGGGGGCGGCGAGGGTGAAAAACTGTTTTTT	CAIRAGTGGGEGEKLFF
many	TRBV12-3/TRBV12-4	TRBJ1-2	TRBD1	TGTGCCAGCAGAACCGGGACAGGGGTCTATGGCTACACCTTC	CASRTGTGVYGYTF
many	TRBV25-1	TRBJ2-5	.	TGTGCCAGCAGTGAATATCTACAAGAGACCCAGTACTTC	CASSEYLQETQYF
many	TRBV7-3	TRBJ2-5	TRBD2	TGTGCCAGCAGACAAACCGCGGGGGGGGCGGCGACCCAGTACTTC	CASRQTAGGAATQYF
many	TRBV7-2	TRBJ2-7	TRBD2	TGTGCCAGCAGCTTAAGCGGGGGAGACGAGCAGTACTTC	CASSLSGGDEQYF
.	TRBV7-9	TRBJ2-1	TRBD2	TGTGCCAGCAGCTTGGGGCCGGCGGGGGGGCTGATTGAGCAGTTCTTC	CASSLGPAGGLIEQFF
many	TRBV3-1	TRBJ2-7	TRBD1	TGTGCCAGCAGCCACGGGACAGGGGTTTTCGAGCAGTACTTC	CASSHGTGVFEQYF
many	TRBV20-1	TRBJ1-5	.	TGCAGTGCTAGAGATCTCGGCGTGACGGGAGGCAAGCCCCAGCATTTT	CSARDLGVTGGKPQHF
many	TRBV25-1	TRBJ1-2	.	TGTGCCAGCAGTGAAGGTTTCCACTTTAATGGCTACACCTTC	CASSEGFHFNGYTF
many	TRBV12-3/TRBV12-4	TRBJ2-3	.	TGTGCCAGCATGGGTAGTAGCACAGATACGCAGTATTTT	CASMGSSTDTQYF
many	TRBV7-2	TRBJ2-6	.	TGTGCCAGCAGCCGGGAAGGGGCAGGGGCCAACGTCCTGACTTTC	CASSREGAGANVLTF
many	TRBV6-5	TRBJ1-4	TRBD1	TGTGCCAGCAGTGACCAGGGGGCAACTAATGAAAAACTGTTTTTT	CASSDQGATNEKLFF
many	TRBV2	TRBJ1-1	.	TGTGCCAGCAGAGAACGACCTCATGGCACTGAAGCTTTCTTT	CASRERPHGTEAFF
many	TRBV7-9	TRBJ2-7	.	TGTGCCAGCAGCGCCGAGGGGTCCTACGAGCAGTACTTC	CASSAEGSYEQYF
many	TRBV4-2	TRBJ2-1	TRBD2	TGTGCCAGCAGCCAGTCCTCTAGCGGGGGGGACAATGAGCAGTTCTTC	CASSQSSSGGDNEQFF
many	TRBV6-4	TRBJ2-2	.	TGTGCCAGCAGTGACATATACCCCACCGGGGAGCTGTTTTTT	CASSDIYPTGELFF
many	TRBV9	TRBJ2-2	.	TGTGCCAGCAGCGTTCAGAACACCGGGGAGCTGTTTTTT	CASSVQNTGELFF
many	TRBV20-1	TRBJ1-5	.	TGCAGTGCTAGGAAATGGGGTGCGGATCAGCCCCAGCATTTT	CSARKWGADQPQHF
many	TRBV6-1	TRBJ1-2	TRBD1	TGTGCCAGCAGTGAAAGAACAGGGGATCGGCACTATGGCTACACCTTC	CASSERTGDRHYGYTF